This TCR beta chain emerged from a study of Tregs in tolerant kidney transplant recipients. Study overall: The nonmyeloablative bone marrow transplants came from related graft donors, with transient mixed chimerism. Whole-study results and caveats: Some patients' samples used different primers over time, so nucleotide sequences weren't comparable. Few patients were studied, so findings need validation in larger groups. Biological reproducibility was not directly addressed, but technical replication error appeared minimal.

Details on this clone: What it recognizes is unknown.

The assay was immunoSEQ multiplex PCR, and TCRdb's table has in-frame clones only and misses some. The sample has tens of thousands of clones, roughly 93% seen once. The CDR3 length is 20 residues. V dropped 1 base and J dropped 2; count of bases not matched to a gene: 18. The V gene's germline CDR1 is SGHKS and CDR2 YYEKEE (reference sequence). The receptor was derived from a human donor who received a combined kidney and bone marrow transplant. The V and J genes are TRBV5-5 and TRBJ1-1, with 9 bases aligning to TRBD1. The sequences come from CD4+ T cells from blood, collected before the transplant. DNA for the CDR3: TGTGCCAGCAGCTTGTCCTGGGGCCAGCTCCGGGACAGGGTCAACACTGAAGCTTTCTTT. As protein: CASSLSWGQLRDRVNTEAFF.